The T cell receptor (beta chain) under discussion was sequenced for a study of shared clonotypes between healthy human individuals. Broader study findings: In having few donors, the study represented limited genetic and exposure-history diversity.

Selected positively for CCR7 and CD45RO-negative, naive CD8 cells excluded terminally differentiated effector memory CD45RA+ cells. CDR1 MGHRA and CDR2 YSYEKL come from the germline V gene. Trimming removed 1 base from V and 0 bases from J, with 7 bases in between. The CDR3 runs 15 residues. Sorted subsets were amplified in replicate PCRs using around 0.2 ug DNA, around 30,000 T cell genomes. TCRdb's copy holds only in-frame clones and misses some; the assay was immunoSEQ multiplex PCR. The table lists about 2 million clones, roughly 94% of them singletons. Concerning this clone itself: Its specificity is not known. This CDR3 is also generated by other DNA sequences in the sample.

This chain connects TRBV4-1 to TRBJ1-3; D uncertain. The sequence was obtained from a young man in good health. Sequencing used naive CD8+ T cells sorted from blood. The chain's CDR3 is CASSQAGSSGNTIYF. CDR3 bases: TGCGCCAGCAGCCAAGCAGGCTCCTCTGGAAACACCATATATTTT.